What follows are 20 T cell receptor beta chains derived from one specimen sequenced in a study of beta chain features in type 1 diabetes. Findings and limits, study-wide: Within each of all four CD4+ subsets, Type 1 diabetes patients had TCRB CDR3s that were moderately but significantly shorter.

Their antigen targets remain unknown. Of the isolated RNA, all was reverse transcribed, and so the sequenced material was expressed TCRB transcripts. Method: immunoSEQ multiplex PCR; TCRdb's copy keeps in-frame clones and lacks some. The sample records hundreds of thousands of clones, about 14% being singletons. Sequencing used naive CD4+ T cells from blood. The receptors shown here come from a man younger than 35 with type 1 diabetes.

Comments on this clone: At the DNA level, this CDR3 is encoded by other sequences in the same sample as well. The chain uses TRBV7-3 and TRBJ1-1; 7 positions agree with TRBD1. The CDR3 covers 12 residues. Germline V CDR1 and CDR2: SGHTA, FQGTGA. The trim removed 6 bases at V and 5 bases at J, leaving 3 bases unmatched. CDR3 DNA sequence: TGTGCCAGCAGTTCACAGGGGACTGAAGCTTTCTTT. This codes for CASSSQGTEAFF.

The rearrangement links TRBV27 to TRBJ1-4, with 8 bases fitting TRBD1. Per the germline V gene, CDR1 is MNHEY and CDR2 is SMNVEV (reference sequence). With 5 bases clipped from V and 8 bases from J, the junction kept 4 bases outside the gene matches. The CDR3 consists of 13 residues. CDR3 in amino acids: CASSRQGSEKLFF. DNA for the CDR3: TGTGCCAGCAGTCGACAGGGGTCGGAAAAACTGTTTTTT.

In its sample, this clone was seen a few times. This specimen includes other DNA sequences encoding the same CDR3. The gene calls are TRBV30 and TRBJ2-5; no reliable D call. Germline V lookup: CDR1 GTSNPN, CDR2 SVGIG (reference sequence). The CDR3 has 13 residues. Deletions cut 0 bases from V and 5 bases from J, with 10 bases between. The DNA for the CDR3 is TGTGCCTGGAGTGTACAAAGGCGGGAGACCCAGTACTTC. Its protein is CAWSVQRRETQYF.

This clone was counted between two and nine times. The V gene is TRBV29-1, the J gene TRBJ2-1; 9 nucleotides align to TRBD2. Germline loops: CDR1 SQVTM, CDR2 ANQGSEA. The V segment lost 8 bases and the J segment 8 bases; nucleotides outside the gene matches: 10. The CDR3 consists of 13 residues. The chain's CDR3 is CSSTGTSWDEQFF. The DNA of the CDR3 is TGCAGCTCGACCGGGACTAGCTGGGATGAGCAGTTCTTC.

The chain recombines TRBV11-2 with TRBJ2-1; a weak D match, TRBD1 (6 bases). Germline V gives CDR1 SGHAT, CDR2 FQNNGV. The CDR3 is made up of 15 amino acids. V shed 1 base and J shed 7 bases, with 14 bases lying between them. The CDR3 DNA follows: TGTGCCAGCAGCTTAGGACCTGCGCAGGGGAATGAGCAGTTCTTC. It is translated as CASSLGPAQGNEQFF.

The chain links TRBV29-1 to TRBJ1-2; D ambiguous. V was cut by 7 bases and J by 4 bases, with 13 bases left in between. Germline V lookup: CDR1 SQVTM, CDR2 ANQGSEA. The CDR3 is 12 residues long. CDR3 sequence: CSAAYPAYGYTF. CDR3 DNA: TGCAGCGCCGCCTATCCGGCCTATGGCTACACCTTC. The whole variable domain, filled in from reference TRBV29-1 and TRBJ1-2, reads SAVISQKPSRDICQRGTSLTIQCQVDSQVTMMFWYRQQPGQSLTLIATANQGSEATYESGFVIDKFPISRPNLTFSTLTVSNMSPEDSSIYLCSAAYPAYGYTFGSGTRLTVV.

The rearrangement links TRBV7-9 to TRBJ2-5; TRBD1 aligns across 8 bases. This CDR3 region has 17 residues. CDR1 and CDR2 from the germline V gene are SEHNR and FQNEAQ (reference sequence). The ends lost 5 bases at V and 2 bases at J; junction bases unmatched: 13. CDR3 nucleotides: TGTGCCAGCAGCACCGGGACAGGACCGACTACTCAAGAGACCCAGTACTTC. Protein sequence: CASSTGTGPTTQETQYF.

In this sample, this clone turned up a few times. The genes are TRBV11-2 and TRBJ2-1, with D perhaps TRBD1 (6 bases). Germline V gives CDR1 SGHAT, CDR2 FQNNGV. This CDR3 spans 12 amino acids. V was clipped by 5 bases and J by 6 bases, with 8 bases between them. The CDR3 DNA sequence: TGTGCCAGCAGCCAACAGGGCAATGAGCAGTTCTTC. Its protein product is CASSQQGNEQFF.

This rearrangement joins TRBV19 to TRBJ2-4; 13 bases align to TRBD2. This CDR3 is 17 amino acids long. The germline V gene has CDR1 LNHDA and CDR2 SQIVND (reference sequence). The junction had 10 bases not matched to a gene; V was cut back by 3 bases and J by 8 bases. The CDR3 DNA is TGTGCCAGTAGTATCTCCAGGACTAGCGGGAGTAACGACATTCAGTACTTC. Translated, it gives CASSISRTSGSNDIQYF.

This chain connects TRBV9 to TRBJ2-1; the match to TRBD1 covers 8 bases. J was trimmed by 1 base and V by 0 bases; bases with no gene match: 3. The CDR3 spans 16 residues. CDR1 and CDR2 from the germline V gene are SGDLS and YYNGEE. For the CDR3, the DNA is TGTGCCAGCAGCGTAGTGAGGACAGGGTCCTACAATGAGCAGTTCTTC. Translation: CASSVVRTGSYNEQFF.

In its sample, this clone was seen a few times. V and J are TRBV15 and TRBJ2-6; a weak D match, TRBD2 (5 bases). The germline V gene encodes CDR1 LNHNV and CDR2 YYDKDF (reference sequence). The V and J ends lost 0 bases and 2 bases respectively, with 8 bases between them. CDR3 size: 16 residues. The CDR3 region has the DNA TGTGCCACCAGCAGAGATATCGGGACTGGGGCCAACGTCCTGACTTTC. It is translated as CATSRDIGTGANVLTF.

This clone was counted a few times. This chain links TRBV14 with TRBJ2-1; TRBD1 is a possible D gene (7 bases). The CDR3 totals 16 residues. CDR1 SGHDN and CDR2 FVKESK come from the germline V gene. With 4 bases removed from V and 7 bases from J, the gap between germline ends came to 20 bases. CDR3 nucleotides: TGTGCCAGCAGCCCATCCCGACCCCAGGGGGGAAATGAGCAGTTCTTC. It translates to CASSPSRPQGGNEQFF.

The chain recombines TRBV10-3 with TRBJ1-4; tentatively, D is TRBD1 (5 bases). Germline V gene sequence: CDR1 ENHRY, CDR2 SYGVKD. Trimming took 11 bases from V and 8 from J, leaving 21 bases between them. This CDR3 has 14 amino acids. CDR3 protein: CASRGAGDGEKLFF. CDR3 bases: TGTGCCTCTAGAGGGGCTGGGGATGGAGAAAAACTGTTTTTT.

This clone was seen more than once but under ten times. The chain combines TRBV6-5 with TRBJ2-3; D may be TRBD1 or TRBD2 (5 bases each). Germline CDR1 reads MNHEY; CDR2 reads SVGAGI. The CDR3 covers 14 residues. The V and J ends lost 4 bases and 0 bases respectively, with 8 bases between them. DNA of the CDR3: TGTGCCAGCAGTTTTGGGGGAAGCACAGATACGCAGTATTTT. The encoded protein is CASSFGGSTDTQYF.

This clone showed up just a few times. The rearrangement joins TRBV12-5 to TRBJ1-6, with D possibly TRBD1 on 5 matching bases. CDR1 and CDR2 (germline): LGHNT, FRNRAP. V was trimmed by 2 bases and J by 14 bases, leaving 25 bases between them. This CDR3 comprises 17 residues. The chain's CDR3 is CASGLSRRDEGLWTLHF. CDR3 DNA sequence: TGTGCTAGTGGTTTGAGTCGAAGGGACGAAGGGCTCTGGACCCTCCACTTT.

This clone was seen more than once but under ten times. The sample holds other DNA sequences that translate to the same CDR3. This sequence joins TRBV6-5 and TRBJ2-1; D ambiguous. The CDR3 has 12 residues. The ends were cut back, 4 bases at V and 3 bases at J, with 4 bases in the middle. In germline, CDR1 is MNHEY, CDR2 SVGAGI. The CDR3 spells CASSSGYNEQFF. The CDR3, as DNA: TGTGCCAGCAGTTCCGGCTACAATGAGCAGTTCTTC.

This clone was detected a few times. The chain recombines TRBV10-3 with TRBJ2-1; 7 bases line up with TRBD1. The germline V gene encodes CDR1 ENHRY and CDR2 SYGVKD. This CDR3 has 13 amino acids. V lost 6 bases to trimming and J lost 8 bases; unmatched junction nucleotides: 7. This chain's CDR3 is CAISPTGMYEQFF. The CDR3 DNA reads TGTGCCATCAGCCCGACAGGGATGTATGAGCAGTTCTTC.

The chain employs TRBV7-2 and TRBJ2-6; TRBD2 is a possible D gene (5 bases). Per the germline V gene, CDR1 is SGHTA and CDR2 is FQGNSA. The germline V and J ends were trimmed by 7 bases and 4 bases, with 14 bases remaining between them. This CDR3 has 15 amino acids. The CDR3 sequence is CASKLSGSGANVLTF. For the CDR3, the DNA is TGTGCCAGCAAACTTTCGGGATCAGGGGCCAACGTCCTGACTTTC.

This chain uses TRBV15 with TRBJ1-1; perhaps TRBD1 as D (6 bases). The CDR3 extends over 17 amino acids. V was cut by 6 bases and J by 0 bases, with 20 bases left in between. Looked up from germline, CDR1 is LNHNV and CDR2 is YYDKDF (reference sequence). The CDR3 DNA is TGTGCCACCAGAGCACGATTGATACAGGGAATGAACACTGAAGCTTTCTTT. Its protein is CATRARLIQGMNTEAFF.

This clone has a handful of counts. The rearrangement links TRBV9 to TRBJ2-2; D might be TRBD2 (5 bases). This CDR3 spans 12 amino acids. With 10 bases removed from V and 1 base from J, the gap between germline ends came to 8 bases. In germline, CDR1 is SGDLS, CDR2 YYNGEE. The CDR3 protein is CAGGQNTGELFF. The DNA of the CDR3 is TGTGCCGGAGGCCAGAACACCGGGGAGCTGTTTTTT.